This T cell receptor (beta chain) was obtained from a study of shared clonotypes between healthy human individuals. Germline CDR1 LNHDA, CDR2 SQIVND (reference sequence). The V segment lost 6 bases and the J segment 2 bases; nucleotides outside the gene matches: 8. The CDR3 is 16 residues long. General observations from the study: The four-donor shared clonotypes exceeded non-shared clonotypes in generation probability, with non-shared ones scoring lower. Measured sharing among donors was expected to vary with sequencing depth.

As concerns this clone: The antigen remains unidentified.

The study ran the assay at deep level. Each subset's genomic DNA was split evenly across several immunoSEQ plates. Clones were sequenced by immunoSEQ multiplex PCR, and TCRdb holds only the in-frame ones, with some missing. The table records 1.6 million or so clones, roughly 97% of them present only once. The sequence was collected from a man younger than 45 in good health. The chain links TRBV19 to TRBJ2-1; the match to TRBD2 covers 9 bases. Sequenced: naive CD4+ T cells sorted from blood. Stated subset: CD45RA+ positively selected. The CDR3 spells CASSGIAGAPYNEQFF. In nucleotides, the CDR3 is TGTGCCAGTAGCGGCATAGCGGGAGCGCCCTACAATGAGCAGTTCTTC.